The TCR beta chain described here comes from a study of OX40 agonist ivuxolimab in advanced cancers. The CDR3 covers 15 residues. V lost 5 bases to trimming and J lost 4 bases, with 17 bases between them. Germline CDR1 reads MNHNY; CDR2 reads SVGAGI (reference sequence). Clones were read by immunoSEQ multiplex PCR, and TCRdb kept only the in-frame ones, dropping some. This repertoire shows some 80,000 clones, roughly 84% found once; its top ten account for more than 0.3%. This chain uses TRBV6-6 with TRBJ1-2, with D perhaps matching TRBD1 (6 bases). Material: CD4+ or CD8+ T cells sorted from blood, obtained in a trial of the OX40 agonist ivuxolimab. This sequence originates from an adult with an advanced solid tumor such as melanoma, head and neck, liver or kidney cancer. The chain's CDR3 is CASSTRTDVGYGYTF. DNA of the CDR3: TGTGCCAGCAGTACTCGGACAGACGTCGGCTATGGCTACACCTTC.